Listed below are T cell receptor beta chains from one sample, sequenced in a study of blood T cell repertoires in COVID-19. Only in-frame clones appear in the TCRdb table, and some are missing; sequencing was by immunoSEQ multiplex PCR. This sample has almost 55,000 clones, with less than 85% found just once. The sequencing sample was made of peripheral blood. These receptors were taken from a human donor in a cohort sampled during active COVID-19. CDR3s include the opening cysteine and the closing phenylalanine or tryptophan. A D gene is named only where the DNA matches it firmly. Size is stated for part of the rows, as once, few or many counts, or as a class when the clone is expanded.

v_gene	j_gene	abundance	d_gene	CDR3nt	CDR3aa
TRBV19	TRBJ1-2	once	TRBD1	TGTGCCAGTAGTCACGGTAGAAGGGGGCCGGTCTATGGCTACACCTTC	CASSHGRRGPVYGYTF
TRBV29-1	TRBJ2-5	-	-	TGCAGCGTTGCCGGGGGAGATCAAGAGACCCAGTACTTC	CSVAGGDQETQYF
TRBV6-5	TRBJ1-1	-	TRBD1	TGTGCCAGCAGTTACTCGTATCGGACAGGGGTCCCTGAAGCTTTCTTT	CASSYSYRTGVPEAFF
TRBV7-9	TRBJ2-3	-	TRBD1	TGTGCCAGCAGCTTATGGTTAACAGGGGAGAAAGATACGCAGTATTTT	CASSLWLTGEKDTQYF
TRBV15	TRBJ1-3	-	TRBD1	TGTGCCACCAGCAGAGGGAGACAGGGGGACGGAAACACCATATATTTT	CATSRGRQGDGNTIYF
TRBV18	TRBJ2-7	-	-	TGTGCCAGCTCACCACCCCGGGGACACGCGACACCCTACGAGCAGTACTTC	CASSPPRGHATPYEQYF
TRBV9	TRBJ1-1	-	-	TGTGCCAGCAGCGTAGCGGCGGAAACTGAAGCTTTCTTT	CASSVAAETEAFF
TRBV25-1	TRBJ1-3	-	-	TGTGCCAGCAGTCCCTTCCCCAGGGGTCGAAACACCATATATTTT	CASSPFPRGRNTIYF
TRBV5-1	TRBJ2-3	-	TRBD1	TGCGCCAGCAGCTTGATGGGGGCAGGGGGCGCGATGGATACGCAGTATTTT	CASSLMGAGGAMDTQYF
TRBV18	TRBJ1-5	-	TRBD1	TGTGCCAGCTCGTTGACAGGGGGCAATCAGCCCCAGCATTTT	CASSLTGGNQPQHF
TRBV9	TRBJ1-6	-	TRBD1	TGTGCCAGCAGCCCCCGACGGGACAGCGAATCACCCCTCCACTTT	CASSPRRDSESPLHF
TRBV2	TRBJ1-2	-	-	TGTGCCAGCAAGGAGGAGGTTTCCTATGGCTACACCTTC	CASKEEVSYGYTF
TRBV2	TRBJ1-1	-	TRBD1	TGTGCCAGCTCCCGGGACAGCTACACTGAAGCTTTCTTT	CASSRDSYTEAFF
TRBV12-3/TRBV12-4	TRBJ1-1	-	TRBD1	TGTGCCAGCTCAGGGGGCAAGGGCACTGAAGCTTTCTTT	CASSGGKGTEAFF
TRBV12-3/TRBV12-4	TRBJ1-6	-	-	TGTGCCAGCAGCCGGGGAGCTCAACCCCTCCACTTT	CASSRGAQPLHF
TRBV5-1	TRBJ1-2	-	-	TGCGCCAGCAGCCAAGGCGGATTTAACTATGGCTACACCTTC	CASSQGGFNYGYTF
TRBV7-9	TRBJ1-4	-	-	TGTGCCAGCAGCTTAGACGCTGCGGGGAATGAAAAACTGTTTTTT	CASSLDAAGNEKLFF
TRBV6-5	TRBJ2-7	-	-	TGTGCCAGCTGCCTCCGGGATAATCCCTACGAGCAGTACTTC	CASCLRDNPYEQYF
TRBV30	TRBJ2-6	-	-	TGTGCCTGGAGTCCCCCCCGGGGTTCCTCTGGGGCCAACGTCCTGACTTTC	CAWSPPRGSSGANVLTF
TRBV6-2/TRBV6-3	TRBJ2-7	-	-	TGTGCCAGCAGTTACTCACAGAGCTCCTACGAGCAGTACTTC	CASSYSQSSYEQYF
TRBV7-8	TRBJ1-1	-	-	TGTGCCAGCAGCTTAGCAGCAGGGGTGGGCGCTGAAGCTTTCTTT	CASSLAAGVGAEAFF
TRBV6-5	TRBJ1-3	-	-	TGTGCCAGCAGAGGCCCCCGGGACAAGGGAAACACCATATATTTT	CASRGPRDKGNTIYF
TRBV7-3	TRBJ2-1	-	TRBD2	TGTGCCAGCAGCACACCGGGACTAGCTTACAATGAGCAGTTCTTC	CASSTPGLAYNEQFF
TRBV2	TRBJ1-5	few	TRBD1	TGTGCCAGCACTGAGGGACAGCTCAATCAGCCCCAGCATTTT	CASTEGQLNQPQHF
TRBV4-1	TRBJ2-5	-	TRBD2	TGCGCCAGCACGGCTAGCGGGGGGGCCCAGGAGACCCAGTACTTC	CASTASGGAQETQYF
TRBV7-8	TRBJ2-2	-	-	TGTGCCAGCAGCTCGATGAGGCTCGGAAACTGGGCCGGGGAGCTGTTTTTT	CASSSMRLGNWAGELFF
TRBV7-9	TRBJ1-1	once	-	TGTGCCAGCAGCATAAGCACGGGAATGAACACTGAAGCTTTCTTT	CASSISTGMNTEAFF
TRBV14	TRBJ2-4	-	-	TGTGCCAGCAGCCAAGATCTAGCCAAAAACATTCAGTACTTC	CASSQDLAKNIQYF
TRBV27	TRBJ1-2	-	-	TGTGCCAGCAGTCCCGGGGGGGGCTATGGCTACACCTTC	CASSPGGGYGYTF